These 9 T cell receptor beta chains were all obtained from the same sample, sequenced in a study of spatial heterogeneity in lung cancer. TCRdb reprocessed the 5' RACE reads via MiXCR and lists one record per CDR3 protein. The sample includes about 29,000 distinct CDR3 sequences, roughly 8.4% of them seen just once. Time point: sample taken at primary tumor resection. Extraction of whole RNA from tumor, nontumor lung or frozen PBMC preceded unsorted sequencing. Sequenced material: PBMCs, taken at surgery. The source is a female donor with early-stage non-small cell lung cancer.

The chain employs TRBV7-9 and TRBJ2-1; 11 bases line up with TRBD2. CDR1 is SEHNR and CDR2 is FQNEAQ in the germline V gene (reference sequence). J gave up 4 bases and V 5 bases, and 13 bases lay outside the gene matches. The CDR3 consists of 18 residues. The CDR3 DNA is TGTGCCAGCAGCCCTCAGTTGAGACTAGCGGGATGGTACAATGAGCAGTTCTTC. Encoded protein: CASSPQLRLAGWYNEQFF.

This clonotype was seen a handful of times. The J gene is TRBJ2-5, the V gene TRBV11-3; the match to TRBD1 covers 7 bases. The CDR3 runs to 14 residues. Looked up from germline, CDR1 is SGHNT and CDR2 is YENEEA. V was pared by 2 bases and J by 2 bases, with 2 bases of the junction left unmatched. In DNA form, the CDR3 reads TGTGCCAGCAGCTTATCCAGGGGGCAAGAGACCCAGTACTTC. Its translation is CASSLSRGQETQYF.

There are a few counts of this clonotype. The chain carries TRBV27 and TRBJ1-1; D might be TRBD1 (6 bases). V lost 6 bases to trimming and J lost 1 base, with 18 bases between them. The CDR3 loop spans 16 amino acids. Germline CDR1 is MNHEY and CDR2 is SMNVEV (reference sequence). For the CDR3, the DNA is TGTGCCAGCAGCATAAGGGGGAGACGGAAGAACACTGAAGCTTTCTTT. Protein: CASSIRGRRKNTEAFF.

This clonotype was seen at least ten times. CDR3 in DNA: TGCAGCGTTGGAGGATGGGGGGAAAGCGGCTACACCTTC. Translation gives CSVGGWGESGYTF. V and J are TRBV29-1 and TRBJ1-2, with D perhaps TRBD1 (5 bases). Trimming left V 4 bases short and J 8 bases short, with 17 bases between. The CDR3 extends over 13 amino acids. In germline, CDR1 is SQVTM, CDR2 ANQGSEA.

This clonotype was recorded a few times. The chain combines TRBV20-1 with TRBJ2-1; possibly TRBD2 for D (5 bases). V was clipped by 1 base and J by 8 bases, with 15 bases between them. The V gene's germline CDR1 is DFQATT and CDR2 SNEGSKA (reference sequence). CDR3 length: 14 amino acids. The chain's CDR3 is CSARGGIARDEQFF. The CDR3 region has the DNA TGCAGTGCTAGAGGAGGAATAGCGAGAGATGAGCAGTTCTTC.

This clonotype appeared a few times. A clone one base away is much larger, so this may be a read error. This chain uses TRBV6-1 with TRBJ2-2; D uncertain. Germline V lookup: CDR1 MNHNS, CDR2 SASEGT. This CDR3 has 14 residues. Trimming removed 4 bases from V and 10 bases from J, with 16 bases in between. CDR3 amino acids: CASSVPAVWLELFF. The CDR3 region has the DNA TGTGCCAGCAGTGTTCCGGCAGTCTGGTTGGAGCTGTTTTTT.

The chain carries TRBV7-9 and TRBJ2-3; D is uncertain. The length of the CDR3 is 14 residues. The ends were cut back, 2 bases at V and 5 bases at J, with 11 bases in the middle. Germline V gives CDR1 SEHNR, CDR2 FQNEAQ (reference sequence). CDR3 in DNA: TGTGCCAGCAGCTTACGAGCAGCCGGAGATACGCAGTATTTT. This sequence encodes CASSLRAAGDTQYF.

This clonotype appeared many times. V and J are TRBV5-1 and TRBJ1-5, with TRBD1 as a possible D gene (5 bases). Germline lookup yields CDR1 SGHRS and CDR2 YFSETQ. Deletions cut 5 bases from V and 5 bases from J, with 17 bases between. The CDR3 covers 15 residues. CDR3 in DNA: TGCGCCAGCAGATGGGGCGCAGGGCACGATCAGCCCCAGCATTTT. Amino acids: CASRWGAGHDQPQHF.

This clonotype was counted at least ten times. The chain links TRBV5-4 to TRBJ2-1; 7 bases are shared with TRBD1. The CDR3 extends over 17 amino acids. Germline CDR1 is SGHNT and CDR2 is YYREEE (reference sequence). V dropped 3 bases and J dropped 2; count of bases not matched to a gene: 11. The CDR3 region is CASSSPPGQIAYNEQFF. The CDR3 nucleotides are TGTGCCAGCAGCTCGCCCCCGGGACAGATAGCCTACAATGAGCAGTTCTTC.